This T cell receptor (beta chain) derives from a study of tumor and adjacent non-tumor tissue in lung cancer. On the study more broadly: The cohort had about twelve adenocarcinoma, 2 squamous cell and 1 small cell patients. Stage I to III disease affected approximately 11 men and a handful of women aged 31 to 76.

Study-level points and caveats: Higher tumor TCR diversity was associated with shorter survival. Tumor repertoires had a smaller top 100 clone share than normal lung.

RNA was extracted from bulk tissue without any cell sorting. The normal lung tissue was taken more than 3 cm from the tumor edge. The V gene's germline CDR1 is MNHNS and CDR2 SASEGT. V lost 6 bases and J lost 5, with 13 bases in between. The CDR3 covers 13 residues. In this sample, this clonotype turned up a few times. The target antigen is unknown. Three rounds of nested PCR, following a modified ARM-PCR protocol, produced the TCRbeta library. Using its own MiXCR run on the multiplex PCR reads, TCRdb lists one record per CDR3 protein. The profile shows about 60,000 distinct CDR3 sequences, about 55% of them singletons.

The gene calls are TRBV6-1 and TRBJ2-5, with a tentative D call TRBD2 (7 bases). This TCR was recovered from a man between 65 and 79 years old with non-small cell lung cancer. The material sequenced was distant non-tumor lung tissue. This chain's CDR3 is CASRRGGGETQYF. In nucleotides, the CDR3 is TGTGCCAGCAGGAGGGGGGGCGGGGAGACCCAGTACTTC.